Below are 31 T cell receptor beta chains sequenced from a single sample in a study of shared clonotypes between healthy human individuals. The method was immunoSEQ multiplex PCR; TCRdb's version includes in-frame clones alone and lacks a portion of them. The data contain roughly 1 million clones, 65% to 75% of them singletons. Sequenced: memory CD4+ T cells sorted from blood. Subset noted: CD45RA-negative fraction. The receptors shown here come from a man in his late teens or twenties in good health.

This clone was seen a few times. This rearrangement joins TRBV7-2 to TRBJ2-2; D remains unclear. Germline values: CDR1 SGHTA, CDR2 FQGNSA. The CDR3 is 13 residues long. V lost 3 bases, J lost 3 bases, and 5 bases lay in between. The chain's CDR3 is CASSFVYTGELFF. CDR3 nucleotide sequence: TGTGCCAGCAGCTTCGTTTACACCGGGGAGCTGTTTTTT. Filled out from reference TRBV7-2 and TRBJ2-2, the complete variable domain reads GAGVSQSPSNKVTEKGKDVELRCDPISGHTALYWYRQSLGQGLEFLIYFQGNSAPDKSGLPSDRFSAERTGGSVSTLTIQRTQQEDSAVYLCASSFVYTGELFFGEGSRLTVL.

This chain uses TRBV9 with TRBJ2-5; a weak D match, TRBD2 (6 bases). Germline V gene sequence: CDR1 SGDLS, CDR2 YYNGEE. Trimming cost V 0 bases and J 7 bases, with 10 bases left between them. The CDR3 length is 13 residues. The chain's CDR3 is CASSVVQGGTQYF. In DNA form, the CDR3 reads TGTGCCAGCAGCGTAGTTCAGGGAGGGACCCAGTACTTC.

This clone was observed a few times. The same CDR3 also results from other DNA sequences found in this sample. V gene TRBV7-9 combines with J gene TRBJ2-3, with 10 bases that match TRBD2. The V and J ends lost 1 base and 6 bases, in that order; junction bases with no gene match: 1. The CDR3 runs to 14 residues. Germline V gene lookup returns CDR1 SEHNR and CDR2 FQNEAQ (reference sequence). CDR3 nucleotide sequence: TGTGCCAGCAGCTTAGAGGGACTAGCGGATACGCAGTATTTT. The encoded protein is CASSLEGLADTQYF.

The V gene is TRBV5-4, the J gene TRBJ2-7; D assignment may be TRBD1 or TRBD2 (5 bases each). V lost 5 bases to trimming and J lost 4 bases, with 16 bases between them. The CDR3 is 14 residues long. CDR1 and CDR2 from the germline V gene are SGHNT and YYREEE (reference sequence). CDR3 DNA: TGTGCCAGCAGTCAGGGACCCGCTCGGTACGAGCAGTACTTC. Protein sequence: CASSQGPARYEQYF. The whole variable domain, remainder taken from reference TRBV5-4 and TRBJ2-7, is ETGVTQSPTHLIKTRGQQVTLRCSSQSGHNTVSWYQQALGQGPQFIFQYYREEENGRGNFPPRFSGLQFPNYSSELNVNALELDDSALYLCASSQGPARYEQYFGPGTRLTVT.

This clone was observed a single time. The chain combines TRBV30 with TRBJ2-1; TRBD2 matches at 14 bases. Germline CDR1 and CDR2: GTSNPN and SVGIG (reference sequence). The CDR3 totals 14 residues. Losses at the gene ends were 5 bases for V and 9 bases for J; bases not matched to a gene: 6. CDR3 coding DNA: TGTGCCTGGCGGACTAGCGGGGGGCGGGGTGAGCAGTTCTTC. Translation: CAWRTSGGRGEQFF. The entire variable domain, with the rest obtained from reference TRBV30 and TRBJ2-1, is as follows: SQTIHQWPATLVQPVGSPLSLECTVEGTSNPNLYWYRQAAGRGLQLLFYSVGIGQISSEVPQNLSASRPQDRQFILSSKKLLLSDSGFYLCAWRTSGGRGEQFFGPGTRLTVL.

This chain links TRBV28 with TRBJ2-5; a weak D match, TRBD1 (5 bases). The V end was cut by 5 bases, the J end by 0 bases, with 16 bases between. CDR3 size: 16 residues. Germline CDR1 MDHEN, CDR2 SYDVKM. CDR3 region: CASSPTGILYQETQYF. In nucleotides, the CDR3 is TGTGCCAGCAGTCCTACAGGAATCCTGTACCAAGAGACCCAGTACTTC.

In its sample, this clone was seen once. V is TRBV6-6 and J is TRBJ2-7; tentative D call: TRBD1 (6 bases). The germline V gene encodes CDR1 MNHNY and CDR2 SVGAGI (reference sequence). The CDR3 runs 14 residues. V lost 6 bases to trimming and J lost 2 bases, with 14 bases between them. The CDR3 spells CASSQDSGTYEQYF. Written as DNA, the CDR3 is TGTGCCAGCAGCCAGGACAGTGGGACCTACGAGCAGTACTTC.

This clone has only one observation. CDR3 protein: CASRHTPGQGVYGYTF. The CDR3, as DNA: TGTGCCAGCAGGCATACCCCCGGACAGGGGGTTTACGGCTACACCTTC. The chain couples TRBV6-4 to TRBJ1-2, with TRBD1 matching 10 bases. V shed 6 bases, J shed 8 bases, and the junction held 15 bases outside the gene matches. Germline CDR1 is MRHNA and CDR2 is SNTAGT. The CDR3 runs 16 residues.

The genes are TRBV29-1 and TRBJ2-1; D ambiguous. Per the germline V gene, CDR1 is SQVTM and CDR2 is ANQGSEA. Trimming took off 1 base at V and 8 bases at J, with 9 bases between the two ends. CDR3 length equals 12 residues. The CDR3 DNA sequence: TGCAGCGTTGAAGGGACCCGGGATGAGCAGTTCTTC. Translation: CSVEGTRDEQFF.

The chain has TRBV7-8 and TRBJ2-2, with TRBD2 matching over 9 bases. CDR3 length: 16 amino acids. CDR1 and CDR2 from the germline V gene are SGHVS and FQNEAQ. With V trimmed by 5 bases and J by 7 bases, 11 bases remained unmatched. The DNA for the CDR3 is TGTGCCAGCAGCAGTCGGGCTAGCGGGACTTACGGGGAGCTGTTTTTT. This codes for CASSSRASGTYGELFF. The variable domain in full, completed from reference TRBV7-8 and TRBJ2-2, reads GAGVSQSPRYKVAKRGQDVALRCDPISGHVSLFWYQQALGQGPEFLTYFQNEAQLDKSGLPSDRFFAERPEGSVSTLKIQRTQQEDSAVYLCASSSRASGTYGELFFGEGSRLTVL.

A few counts support this clone. At the DNA level, this CDR3 is encoded by other sequences in the same sample as well. The CDR3 here is CASSLRQGSSYEQYF. DNA for the CDR3: TGTGCCAGCAGCTTAAGGCAGGGGTCGTCCTACGAGCAGTACTTC. This chain links TRBV7-2 with TRBJ2-7; D is perhaps TRBD1 (6 bases). Germline CDR1 and CDR2: SGHTA and FQGNSA. V gave up 2 bases and J gave up 1 base, with 12 bases separating them. The CDR3 runs to 15 residues.

This clone was recorded only once. The chain joins TRBV5-8 to TRBJ1-2; TRBD1 is a possible D gene (5 bases). From germline, CDR1 is SGHTS and CDR2 YDEGEE. With 1 base removed from V and 4 bases from J, the gap between germline ends came to 8 bases. The CDR3 totals 13 residues. CDR3 nucleotide sequence: TGTGCCAGCAGCTTGTTACAGGTCTATGGCTACACCTTC. Its protein product is CASSLLQVYGYTF.

The genes are TRBV5-1 and TRBJ2-3, with 7 bases matching TRBD1. Germline V gene data show CDR1 as SGHRS and CDR2 as YFSETQ. V lost 4 bases, J lost 4 bases, and 12 bases stayed unmatched. The CDR3 is 16 residues long. This CDR3 is CASSLLAQQGSDTQYF. The CDR3 DNA follows: TGCGCCAGCAGCCTGCTTGCGCAACAGGGGTCAGATACGCAGTATTTT.

The sample holds one count of this clone. This rearrangement joins TRBV27 to TRBJ1-2; 9 bases match TRBD1. Per the germline V gene, CDR1 is MNHEY and CDR2 is SMNVEV (reference sequence). The CDR3 is 14 residues long. V trimming: 5 bases; J trimming: 3 bases; junction bases outside the gene matches: 4. CDR3 DNA sequence: TGTGCCAGCAGTAGGGGACAGGGATACTATGGCTACACCTTC. Translating gives CASSRGQGYYGYTF.

The rearrangement joins TRBV6-5 to TRBJ1-2; TRBD1 agrees at 7 bases. Germline trimming cut 4 bases from V and 4 bases from J; bases unmatched to any gene: 6. The length of the CDR3 is 14 residues. In germline, CDR1 is MNHEY, CDR2 SVGAGI. The CDR3: CASSSLQGLYGYTF. The DNA of the CDR3 is TGTGCCAGCAGTTCTCTACAGGGGCTCTATGGCTACACCTTC.

This rearrangement joins TRBV28 to TRBJ2-1; 12 nucleotides line up with TRBD2. With 6 bases clipped from V and 8 bases from J, the junction kept 8 bases outside the gene matches. Per the germline V gene, CDR1 is MDHEN and CDR2 is SYDVKM. The CDR3 totals 15 residues. The CDR3 protein is CASRSLAGGLDEQFF. Written as DNA, the CDR3 is TGTGCCAGCAGATCTCTAGCGGGGGGGCTCGATGAGCAGTTCTTC.

This clone was detected only a few times. This chain connects TRBV28 to TRBJ1-6, with D perhaps TRBD1 (6 bases). Trimming took off 6 bases at V and 7 bases at J, with 19 bases between the two ends. Germline V gene sequence: CDR1 MDHEN, CDR2 SYDVKM. The CDR3 runs 16 residues. DNA of the CDR3: TGTGCCAGCAGCCCGGGGGGGGCAAACCCCAATTCACCCCTCCACTTT. Amino acids: CASSPGGANPNSPLHF.

V usage is TRBV6-6 and J usage is TRBJ2-3, with no clear D. V dropped 7 bases and J dropped 6 bases, with 11 bases sitting between them. This CDR3 is 12 amino acids long. Germline values: CDR1 MNHNY, CDR2 SVGAGI (reference sequence). As DNA, the CDR3 is TGTGCCAGCAATAGGGCGTCGGATACGCAGTATTTT. Its protein is CASNRASDTQYF.

This sequence joins TRBV25-1 and TRBJ2-1; possible D gene TRBD2, 6 bases. The length of the CDR3 is 17 residues. The V and J ends lost 3 bases and 6 bases respectively, with 21 bases between them. Germline assignment: CDR1 MGHDK and CDR2 SYGVNS. The CDR3 coding sequence is TGTGCCAGCAGTGAGGGATCGGGGCGGGGATACTCCAATGAGCAGTTCTTC. Its translation: CASSEGSGRGYSNEQFF.

In DNA, the CDR3 is TGTGCCAGCAGCTACCCTGACAGGGGAGGCTATGGCTACACCTTC. This encodes CASSYPDRGGYGYTF. This sequence joins TRBV13 and TRBJ1-2, with 8 bases that match TRBD1. Germline V gene lookup returns CDR1 PRHDT and CDR2 FYEKMQ (reference sequence). Trimming removed 4 bases from V and 4 bases from J; junction bases left unmatched: 8. This CDR3 contains 15 residues. Based on the CDR3 plus reference TRBV13 and TRBJ1-2, the full variable domain is AAGVIQSPRHLIKEKRETATLKCYPIPRHDTVYWYQQGPGQDPQFLISFYEKMQSDKGSIPDRFSAQQFSDYHSELNMSSLELGDSALYFCASSYPDRGGYGYTFGSGTRLTVV.

The CDR3 region is CASSQQGGGYGYTF. DNA of the CDR3: TGTGCCAGCAGCCAGCAGGGCGGGGGCTATGGCTACACCTTC. V usage is TRBV7-2 and J usage is TRBJ1-2; D perhaps matches TRBD1 (5 bases). Germline assignment: CDR1 SGHTA and CDR2 FQGNSA. This CDR3 has 14 amino acids. Deletions cut 5 bases from V and 4 bases from J, with 14 bases between.

The chain combines TRBV23-1 with TRBJ2-7; 7 positions agree with TRBD2. TRBV23-1 qualifies as an ORF whose function is uncertain. The CDR3 sequence is 15 residues long. V lost 7 bases and J lost 3; bases outside the gene matches: 12. DNA for the CDR3: TGCGCCAGCACCTACGGCCGGGGGGATCACTACGAGCAGTACTTC. Amino acids: CASTYGRGDHYEQYF.

The genes are TRBV7-6 and TRBJ1-5; D possibly corresponds to TRBD1 (5 bases). This CDR3 region has 19 residues. V was cut by 1 base and J by 4 bases, with 23 bases left in between. The germline gives CDR1 SGHVS, CDR2 FNYEAQ. Written as DNA, the CDR3 is TGTGCCAGCAGCTTAGATTCCTTTGGCGGCCGGGGCCCTAATCAGCCCCAGCATTTT. Translation gives CASSLDSFGGRGPNQPQHF.

V is TRBV11-3 and J is TRBJ2-1; TRBD1 matches at 8 bases. Germline V lookup: CDR1 SGHNT, CDR2 YENEEA. The CDR3 totals 13 residues. J lost 7 bases, V lost 5 bases, and 4 bases had no gene match. The CDR3 DNA sequence: TGTGCCAGCAGCCCCGGACAGGGAAATGAGCAGTTCTTC. It is translated as CASSPGQGNEQFF.

The CDR3 DNA reads as TGTGCCACCAAGGGGGGGCGAGAGACCCAGTACTTC. Its translation: CATKGGRETQYF. The chain employs TRBV2 and TRBJ2-5, with D tentatively TRBD2 (7 bases). CDR1 is SNHLY and CDR2 is FYNNEI in the germline V gene. The CDR3 covers 12 residues. Trimming left V 10 bases short and J 4 bases short, with 13 bases between.

The chain joins TRBV6-5 to TRBJ1-5, with D possibly TRBD1 on 5 matching bases. CDR1 MNHEY and CDR2 SVGAGI come from the germline V gene. The CDR3 is made up of 16 amino acids. Trimming cost V 4 bases and J 0 bases, with 13 bases left between them. CDR3 residues: CASSSLHRISNQPQHF. The CDR3 DNA sequence: TGTGCCAGCAGTTCATTACACAGGATTAGCAATCAGCCCCAGCATTTT.

This chain uses TRBV5-4 with TRBJ2-1; 8 bases agree with TRBD1. The CDR3 runs to 15 residues. With 5 bases clipped from V and 0 bases from J, the junction kept 4 bases outside the gene matches. Germline values: CDR1 SGHNT, CDR2 YYREEE (reference sequence). In DNA, the CDR3 is TGTGCCAGCAGTCATGACAGGGGCTCCTACAATGAGCAGTTCTTC. This sequence encodes CASSHDRGSYNEQFF. Complete variable domain (other parts from reference TRBV5-4 and TRBJ2-1): ETGVTQSPTHLIKTRGQQVTLRCSSQSGHNTVSWYQQALGQGPQFIFQYYREEENGRGNFPPRFSGLQFPNYSSELNVNALELDDSALYLCASSHDRGSYNEQFFGPGTRLTVL.

This chain uses TRBV4-1 with TRBJ1-2, with D perhaps matching TRBD1 (6 bases). This CDR3 has 15 residues. V was shortened by 0 bases and J by 6 bases, with 14 bases between the two germline ends. The germline V gene encodes CDR1 MGHRA and CDR2 YSYEKL. CDR3 sequence: CASSQEGGAYDGYTF. In DNA form, the CDR3 reads TGCGCCAGCAGCCAAGAGGGGGGGGCCTACGATGGCTACACCTTC.

For this clone: Within the sample, other DNA sequences also encode this same CDR3. The rearrangement joins TRBV27 to TRBJ1-1, with D unresolved. CDR3 size: 15 residues. Germline loops: CDR1 MNHEY, CDR2 SMNVEV (reference sequence). Trimming removed 5 bases at V and 2 bases at J, with 15 bases between. The CDR3 nucleotides are TGTGCCAGCAGTCCCAGGACCCGGGGTAACACTGAAGCTTTCTTT. Translated: CASSPRTRGNTEAFF.

V gene TRBV2 combines with J gene TRBJ2-4, with 8 bases matching TRBD2. Losses at the gene ends were 5 bases for V and 0 bases for J; bases not matched to a gene: 18. The CDR3 covers 20 residues. Germline CDR1 SNHLY, CDR2 FYNNEI. The CDR3 DNA follows: TGTGCCAGCAGTCCAGCGGGAGTAGGATCTTCCAACCTAGCCAAAAACATTCAGTACTTC. Translated: CASSPAGVGSSNLAKNIQYF.

This clone has a count of ten or more. Additional DNA sequences in this sample encode the identical CDR3. The chain uses TRBV11-3 and TRBJ2-1, with TRBD1 matching over 8 bases. The ends lost 1 base at V and 2 bases at J; junction bases unmatched: 1. Germline loops: CDR1 SGHNT, CDR2 YENEEA. The CDR3 length is 15 residues. The CDR3 is CASSLGQGTYNEQFF. As DNA, the CDR3 is TGTGCCAGCAGCTTAGGACAGGGGACCTACAATGAGCAGTTCTTC.